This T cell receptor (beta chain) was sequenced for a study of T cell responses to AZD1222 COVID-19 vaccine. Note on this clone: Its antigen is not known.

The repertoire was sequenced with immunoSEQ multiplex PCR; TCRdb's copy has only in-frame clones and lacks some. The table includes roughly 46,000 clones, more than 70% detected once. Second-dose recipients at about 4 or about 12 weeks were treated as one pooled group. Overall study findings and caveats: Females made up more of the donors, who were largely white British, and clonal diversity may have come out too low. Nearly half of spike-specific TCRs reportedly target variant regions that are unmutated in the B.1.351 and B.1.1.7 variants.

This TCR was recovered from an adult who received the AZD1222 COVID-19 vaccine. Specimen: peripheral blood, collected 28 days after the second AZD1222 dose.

The CDR3 sequence is CASSERGGANTGELFF. The DNA for the CDR3 is TGTGCCAGCAGTGAAAGGGGCGGTGCGAACACCGGGGAGCTGTTTTTT. J is TRBJ2-2 and V is TRBV6-1; a weak D match, TRBD1 (5 bases). The CDR3 totals 16 residues. V was pared by 2 bases and J by 0 bases, with 10 bases between. CDR1 and CDR2 (germline): MNHNS, SASEGT.